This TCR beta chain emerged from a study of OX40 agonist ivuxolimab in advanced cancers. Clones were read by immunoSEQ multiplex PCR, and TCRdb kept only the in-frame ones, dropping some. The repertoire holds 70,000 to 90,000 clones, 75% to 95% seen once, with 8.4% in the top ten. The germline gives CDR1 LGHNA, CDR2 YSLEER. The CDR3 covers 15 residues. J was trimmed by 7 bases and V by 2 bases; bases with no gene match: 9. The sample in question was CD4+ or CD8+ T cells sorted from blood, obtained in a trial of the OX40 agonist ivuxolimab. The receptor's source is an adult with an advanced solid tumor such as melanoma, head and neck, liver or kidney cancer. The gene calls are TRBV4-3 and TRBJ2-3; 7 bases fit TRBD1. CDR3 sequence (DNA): TGCGCCAGCAGCCAATCTGGGGACAGCACCTATACGCAGTATTTT. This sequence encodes CASSQSGDSTYTQYF.